The 30 T cell receptor beta chains below all came from one sample that was sequenced in a study of beta chain features in type 1 diabetes. What was sequenced were expressed TCRB transcripts, since all of the isolated RNA had been reverse transcribed. Method: immunoSEQ multiplex PCR; TCRdb's copy keeps in-frame clones and lacks some. Among some 220,000 clones, roughly 11% were seen once, and the ten largest hold less than 1.5%. Specimen: central memory CD4+ T cells from blood. Receptors originate from a young man in good health.

This clone was counted between two and nine times. The chain is built from TRBV30 and TRBJ2-3, with TRBD2 matching 13 bases. The V and J ends lost 4 bases and 0 bases, in that order; junction bases with no gene match: 13. The CDR3 contains 19 residues. The germline gives CDR1 GTSNPN, CDR2 SVGIG (reference sequence). The CDR3 nucleotides are TGTGCCTGGACCGCCGGGACTAGCGGGGTCTTCTCTAGCACAGATACGCAGTATTTT. This gives the protein CAWTAGTSGVFSSTDTQYF.

This clone was detected ten times or more. The V call is TRBV29-1, the J call TRBJ1-1; D unresolved. From germline, CDR1 is SQVTM and CDR2 ANQGSEA. With 5 bases removed from V and 1 base from J, the gap between germline ends came to 17 bases. The CDR3 spans 15 residues. The CDR3, as DNA: TGCAGCGTTCGTACCTCCTTGGAGACGAACACTGAAGCTTTCTTT. It encodes CSVRTSLETNTEAFF.

This clone was counted at least ten times. The CDR3 bases are TGTGCCAGCAGTTTCGTCGGGGTTAAGCAGTATTTT. It codes for CASSFVGVKQYF. This rearrangement joins TRBV28 to TRBJ2-3; perhaps TRBD2 as D (5 bases). This CDR3 has 12 amino acids. Looked up from germline, CDR1 is MDHEN and CDR2 is SYDVKM. V gave up 3 bases and J gave up 11 bases, with 12 bases separating them.

The chain employs TRBV9 and TRBJ2-2; no clear D. Germline V CDR1 and CDR2: SGDLS, YYNGEE. The CDR3 loop spans 13 amino acids. The V and J ends lost 2 bases and 6 bases respectively, with 8 bases between them. The CDR3 sequence: CASSVATAGELFF. The CDR3 nucleotides are TGTGCCAGCAGCGTGGCCACAGCCGGGGAGCTGTTTTTT.

This clone was recorded a few times. The V gene is TRBV4-3, the J gene TRBJ2-3; D is uncertain. V gave up 1 base and J gave up 0 bases, with 5 bases separating them. The length of the CDR3 is 14 residues. Per germline, CDR1 LGHNA and CDR2 YSLEER. As DNA, the CDR3 is TGCGCCAGCAGCCAAGGAGGCAGCACAGATACGCAGTATTTT. Its protein is CASSQGGSTDTQYF.

This rearrangement joins TRBV5-1 to TRBJ2-1; tentative D call: TRBD2 (6 bases). Germline V gene sequence: CDR1 SGHRS, CDR2 YFSETQ. This CDR3 is 15 amino acids long. V lost 7 bases and J lost 8, with 22 bases in between. CDR3 sequence: CASGSRSTRSDEQFF. For the CDR3, the DNA is TGCGCCAGCGGTTCAAGGTCGACTAGATCGGATGAGCAGTTCTTC.

This clone was seen a few times. The chain's CDR3 is CASRTDRGVTGELFF. The CDR3 nucleotides are TGTGCCAGCAGGACCGACAGGGGAGTAACCGGGGAGCTGTTTTTT. The rearrangement joins TRBV2 to TRBJ2-2, with TRBD1 identical over 8 bases. With 6 bases clipped from V and 5 bases from J, the junction kept 8 bases outside the gene matches. The CDR3 covers 15 residues. Germline-derived CDR1 and CDR2 are SNHLY and FYNNEI. The complete variable domain, with remaining parts taken from reference TRBV2 and TRBJ2-2, reads EPEVTQTPSHQVTQMGQEVILRCVPISNHLYFYWYRQILGQKVEFLVSFYNNEISEKSEIFDDQFSVERPDGSNFTLKIRSTKLEDSAMYFCASRTDRGVTGELFFGEGSRLTVL.

CDR3 residues: CASSFSGTYEQYF. CDR3 bases: TGTGCCAGCAGCTTCTCGGGGACCTACGAGCAGTACTTC. The rearrangement joins TRBV7-2 to TRBJ2-7; a weak D match, TRBD2 (5 bases). CDR3 length: 13 residues. CDR1 SGHTA and CDR2 FQGNSA come from the germline V gene. The V end was cut by 3 bases, the J end by 2 bases, with 8 bases between.

This clone was seen a handful of times. The chain uses TRBV10-3 and TRBJ2-1, with 9 bases identical to TRBD2. V lost 10 bases and J lost 5; bases outside the gene matches: 15. Looked up from germline, CDR1 is ENHRY and CDR2 is SYGVKD. This CDR3 spans 16 amino acids. This CDR3 is CASGKYSGRPDNEQFF. Here the CDR3 DNA reads TGTGCCAGTGGAAAATACAGCGGGAGGCCCGACAATGAGCAGTTCTTC.

V is TRBV6-5 and J is TRBJ2-7; 11 bases map to TRBD2. Trimming cost V 6 bases and J 6 bases; bases outside gene matches: 7. This CDR3 region has 14 residues. Looked up from germline, CDR1 is MNHEY and CDR2 is SVGAGI. DNA for the CDR3: TGTGCCAGCAGCCTACTAGCGGGAGAGAGCGAGCAGTACTTC. Its protein product is CASSLLAGESEQYF.

In regard to this clone: Other DNA sequences from this sample encode an identical CDR3 as well. The chain combines TRBV5-1 with TRBJ2-5; a possible D gene is TRBD2 (5 bases). V was shortened by 1 base and J by 4 bases, with 11 bases between the two germline ends. Germline CDR1 and CDR2: SGHRS and YFSETQ. The CDR3 loop spans 14 amino acids. CDR3 DNA sequence: TGCGCCAGCAGCTTGAGCGGTTCTGGAGAGACCCAGTACTTC. Amino acids: CASSLSGSGETQYF.

V usage is TRBV19 and J usage is TRBJ1-1; D gene uncertain. CDR1 and CDR2 (germline): LNHDA, SQIVND (reference sequence). The V gene lost 7 bases and the J gene lost 0 bases, with 15 bases spanning the gap. CDR3 length equals 15 residues. The CDR3 here is CASMVGLDLNTEAFF. For the CDR3, the DNA is TGTGCCAGTATGGTAGGGTTGGATTTGAACACTGAAGCTTTCTTT. Using reference TRBV19 and TRBJ1-1 for the parts outside the CDR3, the full variable domain is DGGITQSPKYLFRKEGQNVTLSCEQNLNHDAMYWYRQDPGQGLRLIYYSQIVNDFQKGDIAEGYSVSREKKESFPLTVTSAQKNPTAFYLCASMVGLDLNTEAFFGQGTRLTVV.

This clone has more than one count but fewer than ten. The chain joins TRBV6-6 to TRBJ1-5; D perhaps matches TRBD1 (5 bases). The CDR3 covers 16 residues. V shed 0 bases and J shed 2 bases, with 11 bases lying between them. CDR1 and CDR2 (germline): MNHNY, SVGAGI (reference sequence). DNA of the CDR3: TGTGCCAGCAGTTACTCGTCCACGGGGGGCAATCAGCCCCAGCATTTT. Protein sequence: CASSYSSTGGNQPQHF.

At least ten counts were recorded for this clone. The V and J genes are TRBV28 and TRBJ2-1; TRBD2 agrees at 7 bases. The CDR3 covers 15 residues. J was trimmed by 4 bases and V by 6 bases; bases with no gene match: 9. In germline, CDR1 is MDHEN, CDR2 SYDVKM. Here the CDR3 DNA reads TGTGCCAGCAGGAGGGCGGGAGTGGATTACAATGAGCAGTTCTTC. Translated, it gives CASRRAGVDYNEQFF.

The chain links TRBV25-1 to TRBJ2-5; 9 nucleotides align to TRBD1. V lost 4 bases to trimming and J lost 3 bases; unmatched junction nucleotides: 6. Per the germline V gene, CDR1 is MGHDK and CDR2 is SYGVNS. The CDR3 spans 15 residues. The chain's CDR3 is CASSASTGGKETQYF. CDR3 in DNA: TGTGCCAGCAGTGCCTCGACAGGGGGGAAAGAGACCCAGTACTTC.

The rearrangement links TRBV7-9 to TRBJ2-5, with D possibly matching TRBD2 (5 bases). V gave up 4 bases and J gave up 5 bases, with 8 bases separating them. The CDR3 spans 12 residues. From germline, CDR1 is SEHNR and CDR2 FQNEAQ (reference sequence). The chain's CDR3 is CASSWTGETQYF. The CDR3 nucleotides are TGTGCCAGCAGCTGGACTGGGGAGACCCAGTACTTC.

The table lists this clone with a few counts. Other DNA sequences of this sample code for an identical CDR3. The chain combines TRBV5-1 with TRBJ2-7; no clear D. The CDR3 is 13 amino acids. V lost 0 bases to trimming and J lost 1 base, with 5 bases between them. CDR1 is SGHRS, CDR2 YFSETQ, per germline. The CDR3 DNA sequence: TGCGCCAGCAGCTTGGAAGGGTCCTACGAGCAGTACTTC. This translates into CASSLEGSYEQYF.

In this sample, this clone turned up many times. The CDR3 nucleotides read TGTGCCAGCAGCCAAGGGGACAAAGGAAACACCATATATTTT. Translating it yields CASSQGDKGNTIYF. The rearrangement links TRBV5-5 to TRBJ1-3, with D possibly matching TRBD1 (6 bases). V gave up 4 bases and J gave up 4 bases, with 12 bases separating them. CDR1 is SGHKS, CDR2 YYEKEE, per germline (reference sequence). The CDR3 runs to 14 residues. Together with reference TRBV5-5 and TRBJ1-3, the CDR3 gives the full variable domain: DAGVTQSPTHLIKTRGQQVTLRCSPISGHKSVSWYQQVLGQGPQFIFQYYEKEERGRGNFPDRFSARQFPNYSSELNVNALLLGDSALYLCASSQGDKGNTIYFGEGSWLTVV.

The gene calls are TRBV4-1 and TRBJ1-4, with 7 positions matching TRBD1. Unmatched junction bases numbered 5, after V lost 4 bases and J lost 6 bases. The CDR3 is 14 amino acids. CDR1 is MGHRA, CDR2 YSYEKL, per germline. CDR3 nucleotide sequence: TGCGCCAGCAGCCCGACAGGGTTGTATGAAAAACTGTTTTTT. Translating it yields CASSPTGLYEKLFF.

The rearrangement links TRBV9 to TRBJ2-7; 8 bases match TRBD2. Germline V gene lookup returns CDR1 SGDLS and CDR2 YYNGEE. The CDR3 is 12 amino acids. The V and J ends lost 4 bases and 9 bases, in that order; junction bases with no gene match: 6. The CDR3 loop reads CASSPRGGWQYF. CDR3 DNA: TGTGCCAGCAGCCCCCGGGGGGGTTGGCAGTACTTC.

This clone was detected only a few times. The chain couples TRBV9 to TRBJ2-1, with 10 nucleotides matching TRBD2. With V trimmed by 4 bases and J by 5 bases, 12 bases remained unmatched. CDR1 and CDR2 from the germline V gene are SGDLS and YYNGEE. The CDR3 runs to 17 residues. For the CDR3, the DNA is TGTGCCAGCAGCTTCCCAGGGAGCGGGAGGGTAAACAATGAGCAGTTCTTC. It is translated as CASSFPGSGRVNNEQFF. Combining the CDR3 with reference TRBV9 and TRBJ2-1 gives the whole variable domain DSGVTQTPKHLITATGQRVTLRCSPRSGDLSVYWYQQSLDQGLQFLIQYYNGEERAKGNILERFSAQQFPDLHSELNLSSLELGDSALYFCASSFPGSGRVNNEQFFGPGTRLTVL.

The V gene is TRBV30, the J gene TRBJ2-1, with TRBD1 identical over 7 bases. Per the germline V gene, CDR1 is GTSNPN and CDR2 is SVGIG (reference sequence). V shed 1 base, J shed 7 bases, and the junction held 13 bases outside the gene matches. The CDR3 totals 16 residues. The CDR3 spells CAWSAKDRRGLNEQFF. The CDR3 DNA is TGTGCCTGGAGTGCGAAGGACAGGCGCGGATTAAATGAGCAGTTCTTC.

This clone was observed many times. The chain recombines TRBV30 with TRBJ2-3, with D unclear. The V gene lost 3 bases and the J gene lost 2 bases, with 9 bases spanning the gap. Germline CDR1 reads GTSNPN; CDR2 reads SVGIG (reference sequence). The CDR3 length is 13 residues. The CDR3 loop reads CAWRQSLTDTQYF. CDR3 sequence (DNA): TGTGCCTGGAGGCAATCTCTCACAGATACGCAGTATTTT.

Regarding this clone: A far larger clone is one base from this, pointing to a likely read error. Additional DNA sequences in this sample encode the identical CDR3. CDR3 protein: CATVAGNSYNEQFF. As DNA, the CDR3 is TGTGCCACCGTCGCGGGAAACTCCTACAATGAGCAGTTCTTC. The genes are TRBV10-3 and TRBJ2-1; the D gene is possibly TRBD2 (6 bases). In germline, CDR1 is ENHRY, CDR2 SYGVKD. Trimming removed 10 bases from V and 0 bases from J, with 13 bases in between. The CDR3 has 14 residues.

In this sample, this clone turned up many times. This sample also contains other DNA sequences that code for the same CDR3. The chain has TRBV11-2 and TRBJ2-1; a possible D gene is TRBD2 (6 bases). Trimming pared 5 bases from V and 8 bases from J, leaving 25 bases between. CDR1 SGHAT and CDR2 FQNNGV come from the germline V gene. The CDR3 loop spans 17 amino acids. CDR3 nucleotides: TGTGCCAGCAGCACTCTGGTGGTTTCGGGAGTTCGGGATGAGCAGTTCTTC. It yields the protein CASSTLVVSGVRDEQFF.

V is TRBV7-2 and J is TRBJ2-3; D is perhaps TRBD2 (6 bases). This CDR3 spans 15 amino acids. Trimming cost V 5 bases and J 2 bases, with 14 bases left between them. Germline V lookup: CDR1 SGHTA, CDR2 FQGNSA. The DNA for the CDR3 is TGTGCCAGCAGCCTGCTGGCGGGATACACAGATACGCAGTATTTT. It yields the protein CASSLLAGYTDTQYF.

This clone was found a few times. V is TRBV11-2 and J is TRBJ2-3, with 8 bases identical to TRBD2. CDR1 and CDR2 (germline): SGHAT, FQNNGV. V lost 5 bases, J lost 4 bases, and 14 bases stayed unmatched. CDR3 size: 17 residues. CDR3 DNA sequence: TGTGCCAGCAGCCCAGGACTCGGAGCGGGAGAGGCAGATACGCAGTATTTT. Translating gives CASSPGLGAGEADTQYF.

This clone has just a few counts. The rearrangement uses TRBV5-1 and TRBJ2-2; 9 bases agree with TRBD2. With 4 bases clipped from V and 1 base from J, the junction kept 8 bases outside the gene matches. Germline CDR1 SGHRS, CDR2 YFSETQ. This CDR3 has 17 residues. The CDR3 bases are TGCGCCAGCAGCCTCGGGACTAGCACGGTGAACACCGGGGAGCTGTTTTTT. It specifies CASSLGTSTVNTGELFF.

The chain uses TRBV7-2 and TRBJ1-2, with D tentatively TRBD1 (6 bases). The CDR3 consists of 13 residues. Germline CDR1 reads SGHTA; CDR2 reads FQGNSA. CDR3 residues: CVESGGIGYGYTF. CDR3 bases: TGTGTCGAATCGGGGGGCATAGGCTATGGCTACACCTTC. Together with reference TRBV7-2 and TRBJ1-2, the CDR3 gives the full variable domain: GAGVSQSPSNKVTEKGKDVELRCDPISGHTALYWYRQSLGQGLEFLIYFQGNSAPDKSGLPSDRFSAERTGGSVSTLTIQRTQQEDSAVYLCVESGGIGYGYTFGSGTRLTVV.

This clone was counted between two and nine times. This chain uses TRBV6-5 with TRBJ2-3, with TRBD2 matching over 12 bases. This CDR3 contains 16 residues. Germline V gene data show CDR1 as MNHEY and CDR2 as SVGAGI. V was clipped by 4 bases and J by 2 bases; unmatched bases: 4. The CDR3 coding sequence is TGTGCCAGCAGTTCCTGGACTAGCGGGGCCACAGATACGCAGTATTTT. As protein: CASSSWTSGATDTQYF.